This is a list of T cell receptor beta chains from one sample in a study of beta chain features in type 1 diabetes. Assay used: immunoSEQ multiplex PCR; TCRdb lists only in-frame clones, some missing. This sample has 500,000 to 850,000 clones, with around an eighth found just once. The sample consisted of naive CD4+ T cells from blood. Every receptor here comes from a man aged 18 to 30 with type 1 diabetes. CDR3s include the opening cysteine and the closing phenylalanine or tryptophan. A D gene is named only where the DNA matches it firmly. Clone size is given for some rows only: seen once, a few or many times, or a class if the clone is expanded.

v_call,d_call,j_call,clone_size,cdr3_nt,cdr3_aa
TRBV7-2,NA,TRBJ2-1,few,TGTGCCAGCAGCCCAACAGCCTACTCCTACAATGAGCAGTTCTTC,CASSPTAYSYNEQFF
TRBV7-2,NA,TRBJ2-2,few,TGTGCCAGCAGCTTACGGGCCTCAACGAACGGGGAGCTGTTTTTT,CASSLRASTNGELFF
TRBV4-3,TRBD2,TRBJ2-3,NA,TGCGCCAGCAGCCGGACTAGCGGGGGGACTAGCACAGATACGCAGTATTTT,CASSRTSGGTSTDTQYF
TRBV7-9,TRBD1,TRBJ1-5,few,TGTGCCAGCAGCTTAGCGCTGGAGACAGGGACGCGCCGCGGTCAGCCCCAGCATTTT,CASSLALETGTRRGQPQHF
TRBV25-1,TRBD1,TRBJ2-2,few,TGTGCCAGCAGTTATGGACAGGGGGTGGGCACCGGGGAGCTGTTTTTT,CASSYGQGVGTGELFF
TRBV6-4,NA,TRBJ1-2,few,TGTGCCAGCAGTGACTCCGGAGCAGGCGGCTACACCTTC,CASSDSGAGGYTF
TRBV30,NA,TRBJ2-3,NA,TGTGCCTGGAGTGTAGACGTCCTGCCAGATACGCAGTATTTT,CAWSVDVLPDTQYF
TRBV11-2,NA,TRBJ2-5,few,TGTGCCAGCAGCTTGGAGGATGTGACCCAGTACTTC,CASSLEDVTQYF
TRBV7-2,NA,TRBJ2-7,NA,TGTGCCAGCAGCGTGCGCCGAGACAGCTCCTACGAGCAGTACTTC,CASSVRRDSSYEQYF
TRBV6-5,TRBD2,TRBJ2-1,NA,TGTGCCAGCAGCCCCGGGACTAGCTTCAATGAGCAGTTCTTC,CASSPGTSFNEQFF
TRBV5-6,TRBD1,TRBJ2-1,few,TGTGCCAGCAGCCGTCTTGGATCGGGACAGGGCCCCTACAATGAGCAGTTCTTC,CASSRLGSGQGPYNEQFF
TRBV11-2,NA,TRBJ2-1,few,TGTGCCAGCAGCTCCCAGGTCAATGAGCAGTTCTTC,CASSSQVNEQFF
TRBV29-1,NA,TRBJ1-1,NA,TGCAGCGTTACAGGGTGGCTGAACACTGAAGCTTTCTTT,CSVTGWLNTEAFF
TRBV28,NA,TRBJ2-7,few,TGTGCCAGCAGACAAACATACGAGCAGTACTTC,CASRQTYEQYF
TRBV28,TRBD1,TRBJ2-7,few,TGTGCCAGCAGTTTATCGGGACAGGGCTACGAGCAGTACTTC,CASSLSGQGYEQYF
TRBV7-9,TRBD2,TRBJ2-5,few,TGTGCCAGCACCCTCCCCGGGGGCGGGAGGTTCCAAGAGACCCAGTACTTC,CASTLPGGGRFQETQYF
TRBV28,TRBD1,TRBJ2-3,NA,TGTGCCAGCAGCCTGATCGGACAGGGGATTAATACGCAGTATTTT,CASSLIGQGINTQYF
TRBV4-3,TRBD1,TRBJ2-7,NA,TGCGCCAGCAGCCAAGTATCTCCAGGGGGCTACGAGCAGTACTTC,CASSQVSPGGYEQYF
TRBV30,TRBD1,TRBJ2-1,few,TGTGCCTGGAGCCGACAGGGGGCCTACAATGAGCAGTTCTTC,CAWSRQGAYNEQFF
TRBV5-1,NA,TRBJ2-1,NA,TGCGCCAGCAGCTTGGTAGTTGGCGGGGAATACAATGAGCAGTTCTTC,CASSLVVGGEYNEQFF
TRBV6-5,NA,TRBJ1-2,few,TGTGCCAGCAGCCAAAGGACAGCTAACTATGGCTACACCTTC,CASSQRTANYGYTF
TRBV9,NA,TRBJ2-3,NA,TGTGCCAGCAGCGTAGCGACAGATACGCAGTATTTT,CASSVATDTQYF
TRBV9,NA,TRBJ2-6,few,TGTGCCAGCAGCGTAATTCCCCTGGGGGCCAACGTCCTGACTTTC,CASSVIPLGANVLTF
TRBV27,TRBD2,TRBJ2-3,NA,TGTGCCAGCAGTTTAACGACTAGCGGGGGCACAGATACGCAGTATTTT,CASSLTTSGGTDTQYF
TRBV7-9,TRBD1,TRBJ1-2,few,TGTGCCACCGGAGAGGCGGGACAGGGGTTGGGCTACACCTTC,CATGEAGQGLGYTF
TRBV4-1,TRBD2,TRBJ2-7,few,TGCGCCAGCAGCTCAAGTCCCCGCAAAGGGACTAGCGGGAGTATCTACGAGCAGTACTTC,CASSSSPRKGTSGSIYEQYF
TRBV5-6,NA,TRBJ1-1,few,TGTGCCAGCAGCTTCCAAGGGGTGAACACTGAAGCTTTCTTT,CASSFQGVNTEAFF
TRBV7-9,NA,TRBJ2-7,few,TGTGCCAGCAGCTTAGACACCTTCCCCTATAGAAGCTCCTACGAGCAGTACTTC,CASSLDTFPYRSSYEQYF
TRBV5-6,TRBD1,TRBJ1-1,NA,TGTGCCAGCAGATCCGGACAGGAGCCGAACACTGAAGCTTTCTTT,CASRSGQEPNTEAFF
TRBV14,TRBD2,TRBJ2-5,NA,TGTGCCAGCAGCCAATTCCGACTAGCGGACCAAGAGACCCAGTACTTC,CASSQFRLADQETQYF
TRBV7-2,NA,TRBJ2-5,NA,TGTGCCAGCAGCCGTCCGGGTGGAAAAGAGACCCAGTACTTC,CASSRPGGKETQYF
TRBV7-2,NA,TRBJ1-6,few,TGTGCCAGCAGCTTAGCGCGGGGCTTCCCCCTCCACTTT,CASSLARGFPLHF
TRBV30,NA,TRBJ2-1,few,TGTGCCTGGAGTAGAGAGGGGGTCTACAATGAGCAGTTCTTC,CAWSREGVYNEQFF